The 3 T cell receptor beta chains reported below all come from one sample, sequenced in a study of T cells expressing NK-cell markers. From the 5' RACE reads, TCRdb lists one entry per CDR3 protein and no DNA. Its clone listing holds around 100,000 distinct CDR3 sequences. Sequencing was performed on blood T cells: a sorted CD56 or NKG2C T cell subset, CD4+ or CD8+ T cells, or bulk PBMC T cells (not recorded which). The receptor set was obtained from a woman between 18 and 70 years old in good health.

This chain joins TRBV27 and TRBJ2-5. The CDR3 is 12 residues long. Per the germline V gene, CDR1 is MNHEY and CDR2 is SMNVEV (reference sequence). CDR3 sequence reads: CASSLSTETQYF.

This rearrangement joins TRBV5-5 to TRBJ2-1; TCRdb designates TRBD1, a call that cannot be tested without DNA. The CDR3 sequence is 13 residues long. The germline V gene has CDR1 SGHKS and CDR2 YYEKEE (reference sequence). The CDR3 loop reads CASSLGGSNEQFF. The complete variable domain, with remaining parts taken from reference TRBV5-5 and TRBJ2-1, reads DAGVTQSPTHLIKTRGQQVTLRCSPISGHKSVSWYQQVLGQGPQFIFQYYEKEERGRGNFPDRFSARQFPNYSSELNVNALLLGDSALYLCASSLGGSNEQFFGPGTRLTVL.

The chain combines TRBV10-3 with TRBJ1-1; as DNA is missing, the TRBD1 call by TCRdb cannot be tested. CDR1 ENHRY and CDR2 SYGVKD come from the germline V gene. The CDR3 is made up of 17 amino acids. The CDR3 reads CAISDPGRGLRSTEAFF.